The sequence of this T cell receptor (beta chain) was determined in a study of blood T cells in healthy people across ages. Study-wide results and limits: Long-lived and aged donors differed, with more naive CD4+ cells and higher diversity in the long-lived.

The CDR3 contains 15 residues. The V and J ends lost 5 bases and 11 bases, in that order; junction bases with no gene match: 16. Germline lookup yields CDR1 MDHEN and CDR2 SYDVKM. Note on this clonotype: Its antigen is as yet unknown.

A sample-barcoded 5' primer and a J-beta primer mix were used in a second PCR of about 7 to 12 cycles. TCRdb passed the 5' RACE reads through MiXCR, listing each CDR3 protein once. The sample gives around 1.5 million distinct CDR3 sequences, approximately 59% of which show up once; 5% to 7% is in the top ten. The material sequenced was blood. The receptor was derived from a man aged 18 to 30 in good health. J is TRBJ2-5 and V is TRBV28; 8 bases fit TRBD2. The CDR3 region has the DNA TGTGCCAGCAGTCTTCGGGGGGGCCTGTGGAATGAGCAGTACTTC. Amino acids: CASSLRGGLWNEQYF. Looking up the rest from reference TRBV28 and TRBJ2-5 gives the full variable domain: DVKVTQSSRYLVKRTGEKVFLECVQDMDHENMFWYRQDPGLGLRLIYFSYDVKMKEKGDIPEGYSVSREKKERFSLILESASTNQTSMYLCASSLRGGLWNEQYFGPGTRLLVL.